The rows below give T cell receptor beta chains drawn from one sample of a study of CD8+ T cells in alopecia areata. Using immunoSEQ multiplex PCR, the repertoire was profiled, and TCRdb retains in-frame clones only, with some absent. Here the sample spans some 190,000 clones, about three fifths being singletons. Specimen: CD4+ T cells sorted from blood, collected at week 24, from a patient treated with tofacitinib. These receptors all come from a human donor with alopecia areata. The CDR3 runs from the conserved cysteine through the conserved F or W. Each record gives: CDR3 protein, J gene, V gene.

CDR3aa: CASSSTRTQHTGELFF
j_gene: TRBJ2-2
v_gene: TRBV27

CDR3aa: CASSVRGHLTYEQYF
j_gene: TRBJ2-7
v_gene: TRBV6-1

CDR3aa: CASSDGPGQGQYF
j_gene: TRBJ2-3
v_gene: TRBV6-5

CDR3aa: CASSPVAGGKYNEQFF
j_gene: TRBJ2-1
v_gene: TRBV5-1

CDR3aa: CSVEDRGEFF
j_gene: TRBJ2-1
v_gene: TRBV29-1

CDR3aa: CAWSGGADEKLFF
j_gene: TRBJ1-4
v_gene: TRBV30

CDR3aa: CASSVGQGGKNIQYF
j_gene: TRBJ2-4
v_gene: TRBV9

CDR3aa: CASSLRWGETQYF
j_gene: TRBJ2-5
v_gene: TRBV27

CDR3aa: CSVHRVMNTEAFF
j_gene: TRBJ1-1
v_gene: TRBV29-1

CDR3aa: CAWSLGHRYGYTF
j_gene: TRBJ1-2
v_gene: TRBV30

CDR3aa: CASSVGERSPLHF
j_gene: TRBJ1-6
v_gene: TRBV9

CDR3aa: CASSSGQGGEKLFF
j_gene: TRBJ1-4
v_gene: TRBV9

CDR3aa: CASSYDRGGYGYTF
j_gene: TRBJ1-2
v_gene: TRBV7-2

CDR3aa: CASSFWTGGNMGYEQYF
j_gene: TRBJ2-7
v_gene: TRBV27

CDR3aa: CASSHPPGGRAGELFF
j_gene: TRBJ2-2
v_gene: TRBV7-2

CDR3aa: CASSARGDDYGYTF
j_gene: TRBJ1-2
v_gene: TRBV18

CDR3aa: CASSSYGDGEFSEQFF
j_gene: TRBJ2-1
v_gene: TRBV5-1

CDR3aa: CASCIIRGMNTEAFF
j_gene: TRBJ1-1
v_gene: TRBV10-2

CDR3aa: CASSKQGSNTGELFF
j_gene: TRBJ2-2
v_gene: TRBV5-6

CDR3aa: CSVGSGTGDAKQYF
j_gene: TRBJ2-7
v_gene: TRBV29-1

CDR3aa: CSVGRSSENTEAFF
j_gene: TRBJ1-1
v_gene: TRBV29-1

CDR3aa: CASSTGTGGNEQFF
j_gene: TRBJ2-1
v_gene: TRBV7-8

CDR3aa: CASSYRTEGIGRNEQFF
j_gene: TRBJ2-1
v_gene: TRBV7-8

CDR3aa: CSVEGVRVNTEAFF
j_gene: TRBJ1-1
v_gene: TRBV29-1

CDR3aa: CASSLALLAGGNEQFF
j_gene: TRBJ2-1
v_gene: TRBV5-1

CDR3aa: CAWNEQYF
j_gene: TRBJ2-7
v_gene: TRBV30

CDR3aa: CASSLAGTGGGYTF
j_gene: TRBJ1-2
v_gene: TRBV7-9

CDR3aa: CSAGSPNYGYTF
j_gene: TRBJ1-2
v_gene: TRBV29-1

CDR3aa: CASSPELGYNEQFF
j_gene: TRBJ2-1
v_gene: TRBV7-2

CDR3aa: CASSYGRGYTEAFF
j_gene: TRBJ1-1
v_gene: TRBV6-5

CDR3aa: CASSGQDRGTEAFF
j_gene: TRBJ1-1
v_gene: TRBV5-1

CDR3aa: CASNRIMNTEAFF
j_gene: TRBJ1-1
v_gene: TRBV2

CDR3aa: CASSQTGSGGYTF
j_gene: TRBJ1-2
v_gene: TRBV7-9

CDR3aa: CASSLNRLLGQGGETQYF
j_gene: TRBJ2-5
v_gene: TRBV7-8

CDR3aa: CASSSPSSVQGAVREQYF
j_gene: TRBJ2-7
v_gene: TRBV28

CDR3aa: CSASPDTQYF
j_gene: TRBJ2-3
v_gene: TRBV20-1

CDR3aa: CASSQEERTEAFF
j_gene: TRBJ1-1
v_gene: TRBV4-3

CDR3aa: CASSSRGGSNTGELFF
j_gene: TRBJ2-2
v_gene: TRBV7-2

CDR3aa: CAISVEAGRDQPQHF
j_gene: TRBJ1-5
v_gene: TRBV10-3

CDR3aa: CASRPDGLTGELFF
j_gene: TRBJ2-2
v_gene: TRBV5-1

CDR3aa: CASSSGTKAYNEQFF
j_gene: TRBJ2-1
v_gene: TRBV5-4

CDR3aa: CASSLDVEGGGYTF
j_gene: TRBJ1-2
v_gene: TRBV7-9

CDR3aa: CASSQDRWITGELFF
j_gene: TRBJ2-2
v_gene: TRBV4-3

CDR3aa: CATSRGDSPLHF
j_gene: TRBJ1-6
v_gene: TRBV15

CDR3aa: CASSSSGGRGRNQPQHF
j_gene: TRBJ1-5
v_gene: TRBV7-2

CDR3aa: CASSVGLDLETQYF
j_gene: TRBJ2-5
v_gene: TRBV7-2

CDR3aa: CAIGGGPGDTQYF
j_gene: TRBJ2-3
v_gene: TRBV10-3

CDR3aa: CASSDSYSNQPQHF
j_gene: TRBJ1-5
v_gene: TRBV25-1

CDR3aa: CASSLAGTGGSETQYF
j_gene: TRBJ2-5
v_gene: TRBV11-1